The 9 T cell receptor beta chains listed next were all sequenced from one sample in a study of blood T cell repertoires in COVID-19. The repertoire was sequenced with immunoSEQ multiplex PCR; TCRdb's copy has only in-frame clones and lacks some. The table shows around 130,000 clones, with around 85% occurring only once. Sequenced: peripheral blood. The receptors were gathered from a woman in her 50s who had recovered from COVID-19.

The V gene is TRBV6-5, the J gene TRBJ2-3, with unresolved D. Germline CDR1 reads MNHEY; CDR2 reads SVGAGI. V shed 7 bases and J shed 1 base, with 9 bases lying between them. The CDR3 has 13 amino acids. The CDR3 DNA reads TGTGCCAGCAAGCGAGTAGGCACAGATACGCAGTATTTT. Amino acids: CASKRVGTDTQYF.

The chain has TRBV7-3 and TRBJ2-2; D is unresolved. CDR1 SGHTA and CDR2 FQGTGA come from the germline V gene. With 2 bases removed from V and 7 bases from J, the gap between germline ends came to 11 bases. The CDR3 is made up of 14 amino acids. CDR3 sequence (DNA): TGTGCCAGCAGCTTATCAAGCTTATACGGGGAGCTGTTTTTT. Translated: CASSLSSLYGELFF.

CDR3 sequence: CASSLVSGSVFETQYF. The CDR3 DNA reads as TGCGCCAGCAGCTTGGTATCGGGGTCGGTGTTTGAGACCCAGTACTTC. The chain is built from TRBV5-1 and TRBJ2-5; D possibly corresponds to TRBD2 (5 bases). The germline V and J ends were trimmed by 0 bases and 5 bases, with 17 bases remaining between them. Per germline, CDR1 SGHRS and CDR2 YFSETQ. This CDR3 has 16 residues.

The CDR3 is CATSEGVPTDTQYF. In DNA form, the CDR3 reads TGTGCCACCAGTGAGGGAGTCCCCACAGATACGCAGTATTTT. The rearrangement uses TRBV24-1 and TRBJ2-3; D perhaps matches TRBD2 (5 bases). From germline, CDR1 is KGHDR and CDR2 SFDVKD. Between the trimmed V and J ends, which lost 4 bases and 2 bases, there was a span of 9 bases. CDR3 length equals 14 residues.

Only a few counts were recorded for this clone. The rearrangement links TRBV6-5 to TRBJ1-2; D is perhaps TRBD1 (5 bases). The germline V and J ends were trimmed by 4 bases and 7 bases, with 16 bases remaining between them. There are 14 residues in the CDR3. Per germline, CDR1 MNHEY and CDR2 SVGAGI. The CDR3 nucleotides read TGTGCCAGCAGTTTGGACGGGAGGGGTGGTGGCTACACCTTC. It codes for CASSLDGRGGGYTF.

The chain has TRBV27 and TRBJ2-3; 7 bases line up with TRBD1. CDR3 length: 14 residues. The germline V gene encodes CDR1 MNHEY and CDR2 SMNVEV (reference sequence). The V gene end was trimmed by 7 bases and the J gene end by 5 bases; junction bases not matched to a gene: 9. The CDR3 bases are TGTGCCAGCACCCCTAGGGACAGACGAGATACGCAGTATTTT. Translation: CASTPRDRRDTQYF.

The chain is built from TRBV27 and TRBJ2-7; 11 bases align to TRBD1. The CDR3 contains 14 residues. The germline V gene encodes CDR1 MNHEY and CDR2 SMNVEV (reference sequence). Unmatched junction bases numbered 5, after V lost 6 bases and J lost 4 bases. CDR3 nucleotide sequence: TGTGCCAGCAGGCGGGGGACAGGGGGGTACGAGCAGTACTTC. Residues: CASRRGTGGYEQYF.

The chain employs TRBV3-1 (or the pseudogene TRBV3-2) and TRBJ2-3; D possibly corresponds to TRBD2 (6 bases). Germline values: CDR1 LGHDT, CDR2 YNNKEL (reference sequence). With 7 bases removed from V and 5 bases from J, the gap between germline ends came to 10 bases. This CDR3 region has 12 residues. The CDR3 DNA is TGTGCCAGCATCGGGGGAGGAGATACGCAGTATTTT. It codes for CASIGGGDTQYF.

The J gene is TRBJ1-4, the V gene TRBV7-9; a possible D gene is TRBD1 (6 bases). The CDR3 has 15 amino acids. Germline V gene data show CDR1 as SEHNR and CDR2 as FQNEAQ (reference sequence). The germline V and J ends were trimmed by 3 bases and 4 bases, with 12 bases remaining between them. Here the CDR3 reads CASSLVQGGNEKLFF. The CDR3, as DNA: TGTGCCAGCAGCTTGGTACAGGGCGGTAATGAAAAACTGTTTTTT. The whole variable domain, filled in from reference TRBV7-9 and TRBJ1-4, reads DTGVSQNPRHKITKRGQNVTFRCDPISEHNRLYWYRQTLGQGPEFLTYFQNEAQLEKSRLLSDRFSAERPKGSFSTLEIQRTEQGDSAMYLCASSLVQGGNEKLFFGSGTQLSVL.